Shown below are 5 T cell receptor beta chains from a single sample sequenced in a study of radiation and T cells in renal cell carcinoma. As to treatment: treatment-naive control, cytoreductive nephrectomy. Profiling relied on immunoSEQ multiplex PCR, and the TCRdb table lists in-frame clones only, not all of them. The top ten clones hold around a fifth of a sample with more than 9,500 clones, less than 75% of them seen once. The starting material was tumor tissue, obtained from a patient whose treatment was nephrectomy without radiotherapy. The receptors derive from a woman older than 75 with renal cell carcinoma.

The rearrangement joins TRBV7-3 to TRBJ2-3; D unresolved. Trimming cost V 3 bases and J 4 bases, with 14 bases left between them. Germline CDR1 and CDR2: SGHTA and FQGTGA. This CDR3 is 15 amino acids long. This chain's CDR3 is CASSLSLSESDTQYF. CDR3 coding DNA: TGTGCCAGCAGCTTGTCTTTATCTGAGTCAGATACGCAGTATTTT.

This clone was seen just once. The gene calls are TRBV19 and TRBJ2-3; TRBD2 matches 10 bases. CDR1 and CDR2 from the germline V gene are LNHDA and SQIVND (reference sequence). The CDR3 extends over 16 amino acids. V lost 2 bases to trimming and J lost 4 bases; unmatched junction nucleotides: 6. The CDR3 spells CASSIPGTSVADTQYF. DNA for the CDR3: TGTGCCAGTAGTATACCGGGGACTAGCGTCGCAGATACGCAGTATTTT.

J is TRBJ2-5 and V is TRBV5-1; 10 nucleotides align to TRBD2. The germline V gene encodes CDR1 SGHRS and CDR2 YFSETQ. The CDR3 loop spans 15 amino acids. V gave up 1 base and J gave up 1 base; unmatched junction bases: 1. As DNA, the CDR3 is TGCGCCAGCAGCTTGAGCGGGGGGGTCCAAGAGACCCAGTACTTC. This gives the protein CASSLSGGVQETQYF. Full variable domain (outside the CDR3, taken from reference TRBV5-1 and TRBJ2-5): KAGVTQTPRYLIKTRGQQVTLSCSPISGHRSVSWYQQTPGQGLQFLFEYFSETQRNKGNFPGRFSGRQFSNSRSEMNVSTLELGDSALYLCASSLSGGVQETQYFGPGTRLLVL.

V gene TRBV10-3 combines with J gene TRBJ2-7; 8 bases match TRBD1. J was trimmed by 6 bases and V by 6 bases; bases with no gene match: 4. The CDR3 sequence is 12 residues long. The germline V gene has CDR1 ENHRY and CDR2 SYGVKD. CDR3 sequence: CAIRQTGVEQYF. Here the CDR3 DNA reads TGTGCCATCAGGCAGACAGGGGTCGAGCAGTACTTC.

This clone was detected only a few times. The V gene is TRBV9, the J gene TRBJ1-5; 7 positions match TRBD1. The CDR3 runs 15 residues. Germline V lookup: CDR1 SGDLS, CDR2 YYNGEE. Germline trimming cut 2 bases from V and 7 bases from J; bases unmatched to any gene: 9. The CDR3 sequence: CASSVGGTVGQPQHF. The CDR3 DNA sequence: TGTGCCAGCAGCGTGGGGGGGACAGTAGGCCAGCCCCAGCATTTT.